This T cell receptor (beta chain) was profiled in a study of T-cell memory formation after mild COVID-19 (dated by TCRdb to about 2021). A note on the overall study: TCR sequence clusters from the two donors were largely donor specific. T-cell clones expanding and contracting after mild COVID-19 in a couple of donors were tracked by longitudinal TCRalpha and TCRbeta repertoire sequencing. The cohort was made up of two young adult volunteers, one female and one male, who were previously healthy.

Ficoll-Paque density gradient centrifugation was used to isolate PBMCs. What the authors observed across the whole study: Whether the second-wave clones peaking on day 37 were SARS-CoV-2 specific was not confirmed. The study covered only a couple of mild cases, and larger cohorts including severe cases with pre-infection samples were considered necessary. Contracting CD4+ clones were found mainly in CM and EM memory subsets, while CD8+ clones were enriched in EMRA. Some responding clones were detected in pre-infection memory, suggesting pre-existing cross-reactive memory T cells joined the SARS-CoV-2 response. Balanced CD4/CD8 phenotypes were observed for clones contracting from day 15 to 85, whereas a bias towards CD4+ was observed for a second wave of clones expanding from day 15 to 37.

For sequencing, an Illumina NovaSeq 6000 was employed. TCRalpha and TCRbeta cDNA libraries were constructed by 5'RACE with constant-segment primers, with sample barcodes and unique molecular identifiers being introduced. RNA was extracted from every sample with Trizol reagent. Libraries were amplified in two PCR steps, with a second sample barcode and Illumina TruSeq adapters added in the second step. Libraries were sequenced on an Illumina NovaSeq with 2 x 150 bp paired-end reads. On the study's bioinformatics: With migec v1.2.7, reads were demultiplexed and then collapsed into UMI-guided consensus sequences. Using mixcr v2.1.11, the UMI consensuses were aligned to TRA and TRB V and J templates and assembled into clonotypes. A clonotype was counted as expanded or contracted only when both edgeR and NoisET called the clonotype significant, with the noise models trained on biological replicates. For edgeR calls, the cutoffs were a false discovery rate-adjusted p below 0.01 and a log2 fold-change threshold of 1. As an exploratory analysis of dynamics, max-normalized trajectories of the 1000 most abundant clonotypes were examined by PCA with hierarchical clustering. Separately sequenced CD4+ and CD8+ repertoires were used to assign a CD4 or CD8 phenotype to each responding clone. The public reads were quality trimmed at Q25 with fastp and then assembled into clones with MiXCR by TCRdb, keeping productive beta chains. Duplicate CDR3 protein sequences are folded into a single record with the most common DNA and genes. Clone size and V and J calls follow TCRdb, not the original study. This sample gives a few hundred thousand distinct CDR3 sequences in total; about a sixth of them show up just once. Around 23% of the sample is held by the ten biggest clonotypes.

This clonotype has a handful of counts. There is no known antigen for this receptor. No quality values exist for individual bases; no much larger clone is one base distant. The receptor comes from a young man who had mild COVID-19 (a few samples of this study predate the infection). The sample titles of this study are shuffled in the database, so cell type and time point are left out; the donor was told from shared clones. Sample: PBMCs or a T cell subset sorted from them (not recorded which).

The CDR3 amino acid sequence is: CASSLAYRSYEQYF. The nucleotides read TGTGCCAGCAGCTTAGCGTACCGCTCCTACGAGCAGTACTTC. The chain is encoded by TRBV7-9 joined to TRBJ2-7; the D gene remains uncertain. From a lookup of the germline V gene (reference sequence), CDR1 and CDR2 are SEHNR and FQNEAQ. The trim is 0 bases for V and 0 bases for J, with a gap of 6 bases between the germline ends. The CDR3 holds 14 amino acids from the cysteine to the phenylalanine. Only the CDR3 portion is preserved as DNA: 42 bases, with reading frame beginning at the first base.